This section outlines one T cell receptor (beta chain) sequence together with its context. This sample was included in a study of early T cells in non-severe SARS-CoV-2 infection. MiXCR, run by TCRdb on the 5' RACE reads, gives a single entry per CDR3 protein. This table holds roughly 57,000 distinct CDR3 sequences, about 12% found once. This clonotype was sampled from an adult who was a healthcare worker with PCR-confirmed SARS-CoV-2 infection or an uninfected control (not recorded which). The sequencing here drew on whole blood, taken at baseline.

CDR3 region: CASSESYRGTTEAFF. The CDR3 bases are TGCGCCAGCAGTGAGTCTTACAGGGGGACTACTGAAGCTTTCTTT. This chain uses TRBV10-2 with TRBJ1-1, with 8 bases lining up with TRBD1. The ends lost 0 bases at V and 5 bases at J; junction bases unmatched: 5. Germline CDR1 is WSHSY and CDR2 is SAAADI. This CDR3 has 15 residues.